The entry below describes one T cell receptor (beta chain). Its target is unknown. Trimming shortened V by 4 bases and J by 2 bases, and 9 bases separated the two germline ends. Germline CDR1 reads PRHDT; CDR2 reads FYEKMQ (reference sequence). The CDR3 loop spans 13 amino acids. The sample belongs to a study of PD-1 blockade in classical Hodgkin lymphoma. Each patient's relapse followed autologous stem cell transplantation, and brentuximab vedotin exposure varied. Produced via immunoSEQ multiplex PCR; TCRdb's table is partial and in-frame only. This table holds over 35,000 clones, roughly 80% found once. Overall study results and limits: Nothing has yet pinned down what causes the repertoire differences, possibly disease activity or prior therapy.

The clonotype originates from a human donor with classical Hodgkin lymphoma. This sequence joins TRBV13 and TRBJ2-7; tentatively, D is TRBD1 (6 bases). Sequenced material: peripheral blood mononuclear cells (PBMCs), taken before the second cycle of nivolumab. The CDR3 sequence: CASSSGTTYEQYF. The DNA of the CDR3 is TGTGCCAGCAGCTCGGGGACAACCTACGAGCAGTACTTC.